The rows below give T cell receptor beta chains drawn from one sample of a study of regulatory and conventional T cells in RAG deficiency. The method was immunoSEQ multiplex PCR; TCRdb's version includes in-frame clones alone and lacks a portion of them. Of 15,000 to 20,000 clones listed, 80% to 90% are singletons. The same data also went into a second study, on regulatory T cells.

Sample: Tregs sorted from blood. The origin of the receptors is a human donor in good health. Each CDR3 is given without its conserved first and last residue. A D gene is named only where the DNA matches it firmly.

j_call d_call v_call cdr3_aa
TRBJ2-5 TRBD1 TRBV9 ASSAWDRGETQY
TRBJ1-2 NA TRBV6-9 ASSYFLRDANYGYT
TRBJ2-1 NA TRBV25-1 ASAALGLHRDEQF
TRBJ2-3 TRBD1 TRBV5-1 ASSLALGTGFIDTQY
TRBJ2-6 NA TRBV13 ASSLHSGANVLT
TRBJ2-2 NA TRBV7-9 ASSSVTAGELF
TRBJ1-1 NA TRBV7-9 ASSLTGYTEAF
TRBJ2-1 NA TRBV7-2 ASSLSQAGWGNEQF
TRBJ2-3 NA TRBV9 ASSGPSTDTQY
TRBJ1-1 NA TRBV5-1 ASSLGEMNTEAF
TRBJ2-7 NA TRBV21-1 ASIIAGVRHEQY
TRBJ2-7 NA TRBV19 ASSIYPGHRSEQY
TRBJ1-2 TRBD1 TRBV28 ASRRTGGASYGYT
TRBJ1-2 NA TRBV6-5 ASSYEPRGGYT
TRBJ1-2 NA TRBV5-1 ASSPGGRGYGYT
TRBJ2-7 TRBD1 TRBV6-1 ASRRQGANEQY
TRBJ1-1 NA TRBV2 ASGPEVGGTEAF
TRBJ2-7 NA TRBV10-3 AISGGRTGLAQY
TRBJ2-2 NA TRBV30 AWIRFRNTGELF
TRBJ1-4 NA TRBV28 ASSTGTIDEKLF
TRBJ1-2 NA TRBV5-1 ASSPPEYYGYT
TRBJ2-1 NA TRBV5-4 ASSSRSSETIRSEQF